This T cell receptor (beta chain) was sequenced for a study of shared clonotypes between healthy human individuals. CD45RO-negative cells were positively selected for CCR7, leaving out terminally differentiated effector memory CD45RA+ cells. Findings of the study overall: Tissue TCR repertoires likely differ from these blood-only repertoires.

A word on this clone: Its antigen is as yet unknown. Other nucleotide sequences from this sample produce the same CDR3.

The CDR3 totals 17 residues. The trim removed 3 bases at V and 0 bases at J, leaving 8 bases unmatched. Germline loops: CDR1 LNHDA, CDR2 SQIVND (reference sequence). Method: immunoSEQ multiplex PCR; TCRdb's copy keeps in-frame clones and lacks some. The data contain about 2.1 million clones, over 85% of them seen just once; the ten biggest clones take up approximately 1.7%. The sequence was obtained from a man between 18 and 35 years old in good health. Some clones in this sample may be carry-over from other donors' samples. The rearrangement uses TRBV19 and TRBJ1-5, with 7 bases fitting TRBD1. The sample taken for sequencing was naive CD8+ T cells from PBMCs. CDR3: CASSIGTVYYSNQPQHF. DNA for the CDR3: TGTGCCAGTAGTATCGGGACAGTCTACTATAGCAATCAGCCCCAGCATTTT.